Following are 27 T cell receptor beta chains from one sample sequenced in a study of PD-L1 blockade in urothelial cancer. The time point here: pretreatment peripheral blood. Using immunoSEQ multiplex PCR, the repertoire was profiled, and TCRdb retains in-frame clones only, with some absent. The sample lists 100,000 to 150,000 clones; roughly 84% were seen once. The specimen comprised PBMCs, sampled around atezolizumab (anti-PD-L1) treatment. These receptors were collected from a man aged 45-65 years with urothelial cancer.

Only a few counts were recorded for this clone. The chain has TRBV7-2 and TRBJ1-5; perhaps TRBD1 as D (5 bases). Per germline, CDR1 SGHTA and CDR2 FQGNSA. Trimming removed 1 base from V and 10 bases from J, with 8 bases in between. This CDR3 has 12 residues. CDR3 loop: CASSLDWGPQHF. The CDR3 coding sequence is TGTGCCAGCAGCTTAGATTGGGGCCCCCAGCATTTT.

The chain carries TRBV27 and TRBJ1-6; D uncertain. The length of the CDR3 is 16 residues. Looked up from germline, CDR1 is MNHEY and CDR2 is SMNVEV (reference sequence). Trimming shortened V by 3 bases and J by 0 bases, and 9 bases separated the two germline ends. CDR3 sequence: CASSFEASSYNSPLHF. In DNA, the CDR3 is TGTGCCAGCAGTTTTGAGGCAAGCTCCTATAATTCACCCCTCCACTTT.

The chain combines TRBV18 with TRBJ2-1, with 11 bases that match TRBD2. This CDR3 is built from 17 residues. CDR1 and CDR2 from the germline V gene are KGHSH and LQKENI. J was trimmed by 0 bases and V by 4 bases; bases with no gene match: 5. This chain's CDR3 is CASSLIAGGNSYNEQFF. In DNA, the CDR3 is TGTGCCAGCTCACTAATAGCGGGAGGGAACTCCTACAATGAGCAGTTCTTC.

In its sample, this clone was seen a few times. The V and J genes are TRBV5-6 and TRBJ2-7; the match to TRBD1 covers 8 bases. CDR3 size: 18 residues. Germline values: CDR1 SGHDT, CDR2 YYEEEE. The V segment lost 2 bases and the J segment 1 base; nucleotides outside the gene matches: 14. CDR3 residues: CASSFTLSPGTGSYEQYF. The CDR3 DNA is TGTGCCAGCAGCTTTACGCTTTCTCCCGGGACAGGATCCTACGAGCAGTACTTC. The entire variable domain, with the rest obtained from reference TRBV5-6 and TRBJ2-7, is as follows: DAGVTQSPTHLIKTRGQQVTLRCSPKSGHDTVSWYQQALGQGPQFIFQYYEEEERQRGNFPDRFSGHQFPNYSSELNVNALLLGDSALYLCASSFTLSPGTGSYEQYFGPGTRLTVT.

The genes are TRBV9 and TRBJ2-2, with 12 bases aligning to TRBD1. This CDR3 comprises 17 residues. V shed 2 bases, J shed 4 bases, and the junction held 6 bases outside the gene matches. Per the germline V gene, CDR1 is SGDLS and CDR2 is YYNGEE. The CDR3 sequence is CASSVLGQGAGTGELFF. CDR3 DNA sequence: TGTGCCAGCAGCGTTTTGGGACAGGGGGCTGGCACCGGGGAGCTGTTTTTT.

The rearrangement links TRBV5-1 to TRBJ1-1; 9 bases match TRBD1. V shed 4 bases and J 6 bases; nucleotides not matched to a gene: 10. CDR1 is SGHRS, CDR2 YFSETQ, per germline. This CDR3 is 15 amino acids long. The CDR3 loop reads CASSQTQGAMAEAFF. The CDR3, as DNA: TGCGCCAGCAGCCAAACACAGGGGGCGATGGCTGAAGCTTTCTTT.

This clone counts as medium-sized. The gene calls are TRBV2 and TRBJ2-7; 10 bases align to TRBD2. The CDR3 consists of 14 residues. The V gene's germline CDR1 is SNHLY and CDR2 FYNNEI. The V and J ends lost 2 bases and 6 bases, in that order; junction bases with no gene match: 4. CDR3 region: CASSEWLAGVEQYF. The DNA of the CDR3 is TGTGCCAGCAGTGAATGGCTAGCGGGAGTCGAGCAGTACTTC. Supplemented by reference TRBV2 and TRBJ2-7, the full variable domain reads EPEVTQTPSHQVTQMGQEVILRCVPISNHLYFYWYRQILGQKVEFLVSFYNNEISEKSEIFDDQFSVERPDGSNFTLKIRSTKLEDSAMYFCASSEWLAGVEQYFGPGTRLTVT.

The rearrangement links TRBV7-9 to TRBJ1-1; no firm D call. V was pared by 1 base and J by 8 bases, with 8 bases between. The V gene's germline CDR1 is SEHNR and CDR2 FQNEAQ (reference sequence). The length of the CDR3 is 12 residues. The CDR3 protein is CASSLVREEAFF. CDR3 DNA sequence: TGTGCCAGCAGCTTAGTAAGAGAAGAAGCTTTCTTT.

The rearrangement uses TRBV6-1 and TRBJ1-2; D is uncertain. In germline, CDR1 is MNHNS, CDR2 SASEGT. The CDR3 sequence is 14 residues long. V lost 2 bases, J lost 8 bases, and 15 bases lay in between. The CDR3 DNA reads as TGTGCCAGCAGTGAAATTCCAGCGACGGGGGGCTACACCTTC. Its protein product is CASSEIPATGGYTF.

This rearrangement joins TRBV6-5 to TRBJ1-5, with TRBD1 matching over 7 bases. CDR1 and CDR2 from the germline V gene are MNHEY and SVGAGI. The trim removed 8 bases at V and 7 bases at J, leaving 14 bases unmatched. This CDR3 spans 15 amino acids. CDR3 region: CASARGRGWDQPQHF. In nucleotides, the CDR3 is TGTGCCAGCGCTAGGGGGCGCGGGTGGGACCAGCCCCAGCATTTT.

The rearrangement joins TRBV6-5 to TRBJ2-2, with 8 bases that match TRBD2. J was trimmed by 7 bases and V by 6 bases; bases with no gene match: 10. The CDR3 extends over 15 amino acids. Germline loops: CDR1 MNHEY, CDR2 SVGAGI. DNA of the CDR3: TGTGCCAGCAGCACCTTCCGGGAGGGGCGCGGGGAGCTGTTTTTT. It translates to CASSTFREGRGELFF.

The chain recombines TRBV10-1 with TRBJ2-7; the D gene is possibly TRBD1 (5 bases). The CDR3 length is 12 residues. The germline CDR1 and CDR2 sequences are WNHNN and SYGVQD (reference sequence). Trimming removed 3 bases from V and 7 bases from J, with 10 bases in between. CDR3: CASSDSRQEQYF. The DNA for the CDR3 is TGCGCCAGCAGTGACTCCCGACAGGAGCAGTACTTC.

The chain joins TRBV5-4 to TRBJ2-3; D might be TRBD2 (5 bases). This CDR3 is built from 14 residues. V was cut by 3 bases and J by 4 bases, with 12 bases left in between. CDR1 and CDR2 from the germline V gene are SGHNT and YYREEE (reference sequence). CDR3 sequence (DNA): TGTGCCAGCAGCTCCGGACGCGGGTCAGATACGCAGTATTTT. Translating gives CASSSGRGSDTQYF.

This clone was recorded only once. The chain is built from TRBV4-1 and TRBJ1-1, with a possible D match to TRBD1 (5 bases). The CDR3 runs to 15 residues. Trimming took off 0 bases at V and 9 bases at J, with 17 bases between the two ends. Germline V gene lookup returns CDR1 MGHRA and CDR2 YSYEKL. The CDR3 loop is CASSQDKNGGSKAFF. For the CDR3, the DNA is TGCGCCAGCAGCCAAGATAAAAATGGGGGGTCGAAAGCTTTCTTT.

The V call is TRBV5-4, the J call TRBJ2-3, with no clear D. V lost 4 bases and J lost 0, with 12 bases in between. Per germline, CDR1 SGHNT and CDR2 YYREEE (reference sequence). CDR3 size: 15 residues. The DNA for the CDR3 is TGTGCCAGCAGCAATACTCCTACTAGCACAGATACGCAGTATTTT. Its protein product is CASSNTPTSTDTQYF.

CDR3 sequence reads: CASSPFFSDTQYF. The CDR3 region has the DNA TGTGCCAGCAGCCCGTTCTTCTCGGATACGCAGTATTTT. V is TRBV7-2 and J is TRBJ2-3; no clear D. V was clipped by 5 bases and J by 6 bases, with 12 bases between them. The CDR3 totals 13 residues. The germline V gene encodes CDR1 SGHTA and CDR2 FQGNSA.

The chain links TRBV5-6 to TRBJ2-3; 8 bases are shared with TRBD1. V shed 0 bases and J 4 bases; nucleotides not matched to a gene: 4. The CDR3 is made up of 15 amino acids. Germline-derived CDR1 and CDR2 are SGHDT and YYEEEE. CDR3 sequence: CASSLDRGNSDTQYF. The DNA of the CDR3 is TGTGCCAGCAGCTTGGACAGGGGGAATTCAGATACGCAGTATTTT.

This chain connects TRBV15 to TRBJ2-7; no firm D call. Deletions cut 0 bases from V and 4 bases from J, with 7 bases between. Germline CDR1 reads LNHNV; CDR2 reads YYDKDF (reference sequence). The CDR3 sequence is 13 residues long. CDR3 region: CATSRDHGYEQYF. CDR3 DNA: TGTGCCACCAGCAGAGATCACGGTTACGAGCAGTACTTC.

This rearrangement joins TRBV7-2 to TRBJ1-2; no clear D. CDR3 length equals 11 residues. Trimming removed 3 bases at V and 8 bases at J, with 7 bases between. Germline loops: CDR1 SGHTA, CDR2 FQGNSA. CDR3 amino acids: CASSFSGGYTF. The CDR3 DNA is TGTGCCAGCAGCTTCTCCGGGGGCTACACCTTC. The whole variable domain, filled in from reference TRBV7-2 and TRBJ1-2, reads GAGVSQSPSNKVTEKGKDVELRCDPISGHTALYWYRQSLGQGLEFLIYFQGNSAPDKSGLPSDRFSAERTGGSVSTLTIQRTQQEDSAVYLCASSFSGGYTFGSGTRLTVV.

The V gene is TRBV6-4, the J gene TRBJ1-1; 11 positions agree with TRBD1. Trimming took 6 bases from V and 3 from J; bases not matched to a gene: 0. In germline, CDR1 is MRHNA, CDR2 SNTAGT. The CDR3 has 13 residues. The CDR3 loop reads CASRGQGDTEAFF. CDR3 sequence (DNA): TGTGCCAGCAGGGGACAGGGGGACACTGAAGCTTTCTTT.

The rearrangement links TRBV7-8 to TRBJ2-7; D is perhaps TRBD2 (7 bases). Germline CDR1 SGHVS, CDR2 FQNEAQ. The CDR3 runs to 16 residues. Trimming removed 5 bases from V and 0 bases from J, with 17 bases in between. CDR3 DNA sequence: TGTGCCAGCAGCAGGGAGGGGGGCAGAGCCTCCTACGAGCAGTACTTC. This codes for CASSREGGRASYEQYF. Using reference TRBV7-8 and TRBJ2-7 for the parts outside the CDR3, the full variable domain is GAGVSQSPRYKVAKRGQDVALRCDPISGHVSLFWYQQALGQGPEFLTYFQNEAQLDKSGLPSDRFFAERPEGSVSTLKIQRTQQEDSAVYLCASSREGGRASYEQYFGPGTRLTVT.

The chain uses TRBV28 and TRBJ2-5, with 9 nucleotides matching TRBD2. V lost 2 bases and J lost 6; bases outside the gene matches: 7. CDR1 MDHEN and CDR2 SYDVKM come from the germline V gene. The CDR3 spans 15 residues. CDR3 sequence: CASSLAGGPGKTQYF. The CDR3 coding sequence is TGTGCCAGCAGTTTAGCGGGAGGGCCAGGAAAGACCCAGTACTTC. The entire variable domain, with the rest obtained from reference TRBV28 and TRBJ2-5, is as follows: DVKVTQSSRYLVKRTGEKVFLECVQDMDHENMFWYRQDPGLGLRLIYFSYDVKMKEKGDIPEGYSVSREKKERFSLILESASTNQTSMYLCASSLAGGPGKTQYFGPGTRLLVL.

The V gene is TRBV18, the J gene TRBJ2-1; the D gene is possibly TRBD2 (6 bases). Germline values: CDR1 KGHSH, CDR2 LQKENI. The CDR3 sequence is 13 residues long. V was pared by 2 bases and J by 9 bases, with 11 bases between. The CDR3 protein is CASSPRRSGEQFF. DNA for the CDR3: TGTGCCAGCTCACCAAGGCGTAGCGGTGAGCAGTTCTTC.

This rearrangement joins TRBV11-1 to TRBJ2-7; 11 bases are a match to TRBD2. The J segment lost 4 bases and the V segment lost 1 base, leaving 0 bases of the junction unmatched. Looked up from germline, CDR1 is SGHAT and CDR2 is FQDESV (reference sequence). The CDR3 length is 14 residues. The CDR3 nucleotides are TGTGCCAGCAGCTTAGTAGCGGGAGGGTACGAGCAGTACTTC. This codes for CASSLVAGGYEQYF.

The chain combines TRBV6-5 with TRBJ2-1, with D possibly TRBD2 on 6 matching bases. From germline, CDR1 is MNHEY and CDR2 SVGAGI. The CDR3 contains 13 residues. V was trimmed by 5 bases and J by 10 bases, leaving 15 bases between them. The CDR3 sequence: CASSRITSYEQFF. CDR3 coding DNA: TGTGCCAGCAGTCGAATTACTAGCTACGAGCAGTTCTTC.

This clone came up a few times. Other DNA sequences in the sample encode the same CDR3. This chain joins TRBV7-2 and TRBJ2-7; 10 bases fit TRBD2. The CDR3 is 14 residues long. Germline V lookup: CDR1 SGHTA, CDR2 FQGNSA. Trimming cost V 3 bases and J 4 bases; bases outside gene matches: 3. CDR3 DNA sequence: TGTGCCAGCAGCTTCGGAGCGGGGGGGTACGAGCAGTACTTC. It specifies CASSFGAGGYEQYF.

The chain links TRBV5-1 to TRBJ2-2, with 8 bases identical to TRBD1. The CDR3 covers 15 residues. The germline V gene has CDR1 SGHRS and CDR2 YFSETQ. The V and J ends lost 0 bases and 5 bases, in that order; junction bases with no gene match: 3. The CDR3 DNA is TGCGCCAGCAGCTTGGAGGGACAGGCAACCGGGGAGCTGTTTTTT. Translated: CASSLEGQATGELFF.